The 13 T cell receptor beta chains below all came from one sample that was sequenced in a study of CD8 T cells in Susac syndrome. RNA totalling about 0.45 to 1 ug underwent reverse transcription with random hexamers. MiXCR, run by TCRdb on the immunoSEQ multiplex PCR reads, gives a single entry per CDR3 protein. Of about 80,000 distinct CDR3 sequences detected, approximately 95% appear once; the ten largest clones hold about 0.99%. Sequencing was performed on CD8+ T cells from PBMCs. These receptor sequences come from a human donor with Susac syndrome.

The V gene is TRBV3-1, the J gene TRBJ1-5; possible D gene TRBD1, 5 bases. The germline V gene has CDR1 LGHDT and CDR2 YNNKEL (reference sequence). The CDR3 loop spans 14 amino acids. V gave up 1 base and J gave up 7 bases, with 11 bases separating them. CDR3 protein: CASSQGGVRQPQHF. CDR3 coding DNA: TGTGCCAGCAGCCAAGGGGGGGTACGCCAGCCCCAGCATTTT.

The chain combines TRBV19 with TRBJ2-7, with a weak D call TRBD2 (6 bases). CDR3 length: 15 residues. V lost 5 bases and J 0 bases, leaving 14 bases between the germline ends. Germline assignment: CDR1 LNHDA and CDR2 SQIVND (reference sequence). Here the CDR3 reads CASSDSGYGSYEQYF. The CDR3 coding sequence is TGTGCCAGTAGTGATAGCGGTTACGGCTCCTACGAGCAGTACTTC.

This chain uses TRBV9 with TRBJ2-1; D may be TRBD2 (7 bases). CDR1 and CDR2 from the germline V gene are SGDLS and YYNGEE. With 6 bases removed from V and 2 bases from J, the gap between germline ends came to 15 bases. The CDR3 has 15 amino acids. The CDR3 loop reads CASTLGGGPYNEQFF. DNA of the CDR3: TGTGCCAGCACCCTGGGGGGGGGCCCCTACAATGAGCAGTTCTTC.

Worth noting for this clonotype: At one boundary the junction diverges from the germline segment, which might be a read error. The rearrangement joins TRBV12-3 or TRBV12-4 to TRBJ2-7; 7 nucleotides align to TRBD1. This CDR3 comprises 10 residues. CDR3 region: CASSSPGQCF. Here the CDR3 DNA reads TGTGCCAGCAGTTCACCGGGACAGTGTTTC.

The gene calls are TRBV19 and TRBJ2-1; 9 bases fit TRBD2. Germline CDR1 is LNHDA and CDR2 is SQIVND (reference sequence). The CDR3 runs to 14 residues. After removal of 7 bases from V and 5 bases from J, the junction contained 6 bases not matched to a gene. CDR3 amino acids: CASMSREGNNEQFF. The CDR3 DNA follows: TGTGCCAGTATGTCGCGGGAGGGTAACAATGAGCAGTTCTTC.

The rearrangement joins TRBV11-2 to TRBJ1-5; 9 bases match TRBD1. The length of the CDR3 is 20 residues. The V segment lost 2 bases and the J segment 5 bases; nucleotides outside the gene matches: 19. Looked up from germline, CDR1 is SGHAT and CDR2 is FQNNGV. CDR3 in amino acids: CASSLKEGEIRQGVHQPQHF. In nucleotides, the CDR3 is TGTGCCAGCAGCTTAAAGGAAGGGGAGATTAGACAGGGGGTTCATCAGCCCCAGCATTTT.

This clonotype was detected only once. The chain has TRBV25-1 and TRBJ2-4; D tentatively reads TRBD1 or TRBD2 (5 bases each). This CDR3 comprises 14 residues. The germline V and J ends were trimmed by 2 bases and 7 bases, with 12 bases remaining between them. The germline gives CDR1 MGHDK, CDR2 SYGVNS. The CDR3 is CASSEGEGLNIQYF. The CDR3 DNA is TGTGCCAGCAGTGAAGGTGAGGGGTTGAACATTCAGTACTTC.

J is TRBJ2-1 and V is TRBV6-2 or TRBV6-3; TRBD2 matches 9 bases. Trimming removed 7 bases from V and 7 bases from J; junction bases left unmatched: 11. The CDR3 sequence is 15 residues long. Germline CDR1 MNHEY, CDR2 SVGEGT. CDR3 bases: TGTGCCAGCAATTTAGCGGGAGACGGGGGTAATGAGCAGTTCTTC. Amino acid sequence: CASNLAGDGGNEQFF.

This clonotype showed up just a few times. The chain carries TRBV18 and TRBJ2-7, with D uncertain. Germline loops: CDR1 KGHSH, CDR2 LQKENI. CDR3 size: 11 residues. V was trimmed by 6 bases and J by 4 bases, leaving 7 bases between them. In DNA form, the CDR3 reads TGTGCCAGCTCCCCGGGTTACGAGCAGTACTTC. It specifies CASSPGYEQYF.

The chain is built from TRBV29-1 and TRBJ2-5; perhaps TRBD1 as D (6 bases). The germline CDR1 and CDR2 sequences are SQVTM and ANQGSEA. Deletions cut 7 bases from V and 0 bases from J, with 21 bases between. This CDR3 has 16 amino acids. CDR3 amino acids: CSAAGDGQTNQETQYF. The CDR3 bases are TGCAGCGCCGCCGGGGACGGACAGACCAACCAAGAGACCCAGTACTTC.

This chain joins TRBV14 and TRBJ2-7; 8 bases align to TRBD2. The CDR3 runs 16 residues. Per germline, CDR1 SGHDN and CDR2 FVKESK. V was pared by 2 bases and J by 3 bases, with 9 bases of the junction left unmatched. In DNA, the CDR3 is TGTGCCAGCAGCCAAATAGCGGGGACACCGAACTACGAGCAGTACTTC. This codes for CASSQIAGTPNYEQYF.

V gene TRBV3-1 combines with J gene TRBJ2-7; a weak D match, TRBD2 (6 bases). The CDR3 runs to 18 residues. The germline CDR1 and CDR2 sequences are LGHDT and YNNKEL (reference sequence). Trimming shortened V by 0 bases and J by 5 bases, and 23 bases separated the two germline ends. The CDR3 region has the DNA TGTGCCAGCAGCCAAGAGGTAATAGGCGGGAACATCAGGGACGAGCAGTACTTC. This gives the protein CASSQEVIGGNIRDEQYF.

V usage is TRBV4-3 and J usage is TRBJ1-1; D is unresolved. This CDR3 region has 15 residues. Germline V lookup: CDR1 LGHNA, CDR2 YSLEER. Trimming took off 0 bases at V and 2 bases at J, with 10 bases between the two ends. CDR3 sequence: CASSQDAAGNTEAFF. The CDR3 DNA is TGCGCCAGCAGCCAAGATGCAGCGGGAAACACTGAAGCTTTCTTT.